Listed here is a single T cell receptor (beta chain). Its antigen is unknown. Treatment here: oral pan-JAK inhibitor, 5-10 mg twice daily. Peripheral blood and lesional scalp punch biopsies came from alopecia areata patients. The V gene lost 3 bases and the J gene lost 1 base, with 3 bases spanning the gap. The CDR3 has 12 residues. CDR1 and CDR2 from the germline V gene are LGHNA and YNFKEQ. This specimen comes from a study of CD8+ T cells in alopecia areata. Turning to the study itself: Treated patients swallowed 5 to 10 mg of oral tofacitinib twice daily. Treatment with tofacitinib (6 to 18 months) was followed by 6 months off drug. Findings and caveats of the study: On tofacitinib, scalp clonality and expanded CD8+ clones among top 100 fell significantly.

cDNA serving as the sequencing template came from extracted, reverse transcribed RNA. TCRdb keeps only in-frame clones here, not all; method: immunoSEQ multiplex PCR. The table records 150,000 to 200,000 clones, 50% to 75% of them present only once. This chain joins TRBV4-2 and TRBJ2-5; D is ambiguous. The sequence was obtained from a human donor with alopecia areata. The sample in question was CD4+ T cells sorted from blood, obtained at week 56, from a patient treated with tofacitinib. CDR3 nucleotide sequence: TGTGCCAGCAGCCACATCCAAGAGACCCAGTACTTC. Translation gives CASSHIQETQYF.